A selection of T cell receptor beta chains follows, all from one sample in a study of T cells after yellow fever vaccination. A single record per CDR3 protein comes from TCRdb applying MiXCR to the 5' RACE reads. Among a few hundred thousand distinct CDR3 sequences listed, roughly 3.7% were seen once. Sequences were derived from PBMCs, sampled 15 days after the yellow fever booster vaccination. The receptors were sampled from a man younger than 30 who received the YFV17D yellow fever vaccine. CDR3s leave out the opening cysteine and the closing phenylalanine or tryptophan. The order of the fields is clone size, J gene, V gene, CDR3 protein. A row's size may be missing; if present it is once, few, many or a size class.

many | TRBJ1-2 | TRBV27 | ASSYRTGGNGYT
many | TRBJ1-6 | TRBV4-2 | ASSQGGSPLH
NA | TRBJ2-3 | TRBV6-2/TRBV6-3 | ASSRTIPGLVTPDTQY
many | TRBJ2-7 | TRBV11-2 | ASSSSPTPYEQY
many | TRBJ1-1 | TRBV12-3/TRBV12-4 | ASSLHRGTEAF
many | TRBJ2-1 | TRBV12-3/TRBV12-4 | ASSPPGSSYNEQF
many | TRBJ2-3 | TRBV4-3 | ASSQEFPRPFTDTQY
few | TRBJ1-5 | TRBV3-1 | ASSQDHQPQH
many | TRBJ2-2 | TRBV12-3/TRBV12-4 | ASSFSTTAGELF
many | TRBJ1-1 | TRBV7-8 | ASSLTDLNTEAF
few | TRBJ1-2 | TRBV18 | ASSQRDGGYT
many | TRBJ2-2 | TRBV7-9 | ASSSGEAGELF
many | TRBJ1-4 | TRBV19 | ASSNWGEKLF
many | TRBJ2-5 | TRBV9 | ASSVGQAETQY
many | TRBJ2-3 | TRBV5-5 | ASSLGAGGPVDTQY
many | TRBJ2-7 | TRBV6-2/TRBV6-3 | ASRTSAYEQY